The 32 T cell receptor beta chains below were found in one sample sequenced in a study of blood T cell repertoires in COVID-19. Only in-frame clones appear in the TCRdb table, and some are missing; sequencing was by immunoSEQ multiplex PCR. In the table there are a few hundred thousand clones, roughly 80% of which are singletons. Sequencing was done on a sample of peripheral blood. The source of these receptors is a woman older than 75 with COVID-19, enrolled during active disease.

CDR3 coding DNA: TGTGCCAGCAGCTTAGCGCATGGAGTACAAGAGACCCAGTACTTC. Translating gives CASSLAHGVQETQYF. V gene TRBV7-6 combines with J gene TRBJ2-5, with no clear D. The CDR3 spans 15 residues. Trimming removed 0 bases from V and 2 bases from J, with 10 bases in between. Germline V gene lookup returns CDR1 SGHVS and CDR2 FNYEAQ.

The chain carries TRBV27 and TRBJ1-2; 12 nucleotides align to TRBD1. Germline assignment: CDR1 MNHEY and CDR2 SMNVEV (reference sequence). The J segment lost 2 bases and the V segment lost 4 bases, leaving 5 bases of the junction unmatched. This CDR3 is built from 16 residues. Written as DNA, the CDR3 is TGTGCCAGCAGTTCTTCCGGGACAGGGGGCAACTATGGCTACACCTTC. This encodes CASSSSGTGGNYGYTF.

The V gene is TRBV29-1, the J gene TRBJ1-2; D uncertain. Germline V gives CDR1 SQVTM, CDR2 ANQGSEA. With 4 bases removed from V and 4 bases from J, the gap between germline ends came to 13 bases. This CDR3 spans 13 amino acids. The CDR3 nucleotides are TGCAGCGTTGGGGATCGTGAGGGCTATGGCTACACCTTC. This codes for CSVGDREGYGYTF.

The chain recombines TRBV7-8 with TRBJ1-1; no definite D call. From germline, CDR1 is SGHVS and CDR2 FQNEAQ. This CDR3 region has 11 residues. Trimming removed 5 bases from V and 8 bases from J, with 9 bases in between. The CDR3 spells CASSRGVEAFF. The CDR3 nucleotides read TGTGCCAGCAGCCGAGGAGTCGAAGCTTTCTTT.

This chain connects TRBV4-2 to TRBJ1-1; D is perhaps TRBD1 (5 bases). The length of the CDR3 is 14 residues. Germline V gene data show CDR1 as LGHNA and CDR2 as YNFKEQ. V lost 4 bases, J lost 3 bases, and 12 bases lay in between. The chain's CDR3 is CASSLQGGDTEAFF. The CDR3, as DNA: TGTGCCAGCAGCCTTCAGGGAGGTGACACTGAAGCTTTCTTT.

This chain uses TRBV7-2 with TRBJ2-3; 8 nucleotides line up with TRBD2. CDR3 length: 15 amino acids. V lost 8 bases to trimming and J lost 5 bases; unmatched junction nucleotides: 12. Germline values: CDR1 SGHTA, CDR2 FQGNSA. The CDR3 protein is CASVERGLSVDTQYF. The CDR3, as DNA: TGTGCCAGCGTAGAGCGGGGGCTCTCTGTAGATACGCAGTATTTT.

The rearrangement joins TRBV5-6 to TRBJ1-1, with 7 bases that match TRBD1. Germline CDR1 and CDR2: SGHDT and YYEEEE. V was clipped by 5 bases and J by 3 bases; unmatched bases: 7. The CDR3 is 14 amino acids. CDR3 DNA sequence: TGTGCCAGCAGGGTAGGGGGCGTGGACACTGAAGCTTTCTTT. Amino acids: CASRVGGVDTEAFF.

The chain links TRBV2 to TRBJ2-3; 9 bases fit TRBD1. The CDR3 spans 14 residues. The V segment lost 6 bases and the J segment 4 bases; nucleotides outside the gene matches: 5. Germline-derived CDR1 and CDR2 are SNHLY and FYNNEI. The CDR3 sequence is CASRDRGAPDTQYF. The DNA for the CDR3 is TGTGCCAGCAGGGACAGGGGAGCCCCAGATACGCAGTATTTT.

The chain combines TRBV5-1 with TRBJ1-2; no definite D call. CDR3 length: 15 amino acids. Germline values: CDR1 SGHRS, CDR2 YFSETQ. V lost 0 bases and J lost 4, with 13 bases in between. CDR3 amino acids: CASSLALFGGYGYTF. CDR3 DNA sequence: TGCGCCAGCAGCTTGGCGTTGTTCGGCGGCTATGGCTACACCTTC.

The V gene is TRBV5-8, the J gene TRBJ1-4; D is possibly TRBD1 (5 bases). Germline V lookup: CDR1 SGHTS, CDR2 YDEGEE. This CDR3 region has 18 residues. Trimming took off 1 base at V and 10 bases at J, with 26 bases between the two ends. The CDR3 sequence: CASSLSVVRAGPRSKLFF. In DNA form, the CDR3 reads TGTGCCAGCAGCTTGTCGGTCGTACGGGCAGGGCCAAGGTCAAAACTGTTTTTT.

DNA for the CDR3: TGTGCCAGCAGTGATAGGAGCCTACGCACAGATACGCAGTATTTT. This translates into CASSDRSLRTDTQYF. The chain uses TRBV2 and TRBJ2-3; D is ambiguous. CDR3 length: 15 amino acids. Trimming left V 3 bases short and J 1 base short, with 11 bases between. Germline assignment: CDR1 SNHLY and CDR2 FYNNEI.

This sequence joins TRBV12-3 or TRBV12-4 and TRBJ2-3; 8 bases agree with TRBD2. The CDR3 extends over 13 amino acids. The V gene end was trimmed by 7 bases and the J gene end by 7 bases; junction bases not matched to a gene: 7. CDR3 in DNA: TGTGCCAGCACCCCCCCGGGGGGGCATACGCAGTATTTT. Translated: CASTPPGGHTQYF.

The chain links TRBV30 to TRBJ2-7, with TRBD2 as a possible D gene (5 bases). This CDR3 comprises 12 residues. Germline-derived CDR1 and CDR2 are GTSNPN and SVGIG (reference sequence). The V and J ends lost 1 base and 10 bases respectively, with 14 bases between them. Here the CDR3 DNA reads TGTGCCTGGAGTGAAAGCTCGGGGTTCCAGTACTTC. It specifies CAWSESSGFQYF.

This clone was counted only a few times. V and J are TRBV18 and TRBJ1-4; D gene unclear. CDR1 is KGHSH, CDR2 LQKENI, per germline. V lost 2 bases, J lost 10 bases, and 17 bases lay in between. The CDR3 is 15 amino acids. The CDR3: CASSPTTRVEGKLFF. CDR3 bases: TGTGCCAGCTCACCAACGACTCGGGTGGAGGGAAAACTGTTTTTT.

The chain links TRBV4-3 to TRBJ1-1, with D maybe TRBD1 (6 bases). The germline gives CDR1 LGHNA, CDR2 YSLEER. CDR3 length equals 16 residues. V gave up 0 bases and J gave up 2 bases, with 13 bases separating them. The CDR3 nucleotides are TGCGCCAGCAGCCAAGATCTGACAGGCTCCAACACTGAAGCTTTCTTT. Its translation is CASSQDLTGSNTEAFF.

The rearrangement uses TRBV7-2 and TRBJ2-7; TRBD1 agrees at 9 bases. This CDR3 has 16 residues. V was pared by 5 bases and J by 3 bases, with 11 bases of the junction left unmatched. The germline V gene encodes CDR1 SGHTA and CDR2 FQGNSA. The CDR3 region has the DNA TGTGCCAGCAGCGACTTCACCGGGACAGGGTACTACGAGCAGTACTTC. Protein: CASSDFTGTGYYEQYF.

The chain couples TRBV6-1 to TRBJ2-5; D unresolved. V gave up 4 bases and J gave up 0 bases, with 15 bases separating them. From germline, CDR1 is MNHNS and CDR2 SASEGT. The CDR3 is 16 residues long. The CDR3 region has the DNA TGTGCCAGCAGTGCTAGGTCAACTCGGGACCAAGAGACCCAGTACTTC. Translation: CASSARSTRDQETQYF.

CDR3 DNA sequence: TGTGCCAGTAGTCCGGGACAGTCCAATCAGCCCCAGCATTTT. It codes for CASSPGQSNQPQHF. The rearrangement uses TRBV19 and TRBJ1-5, with 7 bases lining up with TRBD1. The V segment lost 5 bases and the J segment 3 bases; nucleotides outside the gene matches: 4. Germline lookup yields CDR1 LNHDA and CDR2 SQIVND (reference sequence). The CDR3 consists of 14 residues.

This clone was counted a few times. The rearrangement uses TRBV5-6 and TRBJ1-6; TRBD1 matches 7 bases. Germline-derived CDR1 and CDR2 are SGHDT and YYEEEE. The CDR3 covers 14 residues. V shed 3 bases and J 7 bases; nucleotides not matched to a gene: 4. Here the CDR3 DNA reads TGTGCCAGCAGCTGGGGACAGTCCAATTCACCCCTCCACTTT. Translating gives CASSWGQSNSPLHF.

The chain is built from TRBV3-1 (or the pseudogene TRBV3-2) and TRBJ2-7; weak D call: TRBD2 (6 bases). Germline assignment: CDR1 LGHDT and CDR2 YNNKEL (reference sequence). The V gene lost 4 bases and the J gene lost 4 bases, with 17 bases spanning the gap. CDR3 length: 15 residues. The CDR3: CASSPGLPGRYEQYV. The CDR3 DNA is TGTGCCAGCAGCCCGGGACTGCCGGGCCGATACGAGCAGTACGTC.

The V and J genes are TRBV6-2 or TRBV6-3 and TRBJ1-5; TRBD1 might be the D (5 bases). The CDR3 sequence is 16 residues long. Deletions cut 2 bases from V and 1 base from J, with 12 bases between. Germline values: CDR1 MNHEY, CDR2 SVGEGT. CDR3 nucleotides: TGTGCCAGCAGTTACCGAAGGGGCGTGAGCAATCAGCCCCAGCATTTT. This codes for CASSYRRGVSNQPQHF.

This chain uses TRBV7-8 with TRBJ1-1, with 10 bases lining up with TRBD1. The CDR3 loop spans 15 amino acids. Germline V CDR1 and CDR2: SGHVS, FQNEAQ. The V segment lost 1 base and the J segment 4 bases; nucleotides outside the gene matches: 3. The DNA of the CDR3 is TGTGCCAGCAGCTTAGTGGGACAGGGGACCACTGAAGCTTTCTTT. Its translation: CASSLVGQGTTEAFF.

The chain has TRBV19 and TRBJ2-7; no definite D call. Germline V gene lookup returns CDR1 LNHDA and CDR2 SQIVND (reference sequence). V lost 10 bases, J lost 6 bases, and 7 bases lay in between. The CDR3 has 9 amino acids. CDR3: CANRGEQYV. The CDR3 nucleotides read TGTGCCAACCGAGGCGAGCAGTACGTC.

The rearrangement joins TRBV5-1 to TRBJ1-3; 9 nucleotides match TRBD1. From germline, CDR1 is SGHRS and CDR2 YFSETQ. Trimming at V came to 3 bases and at J to 4 bases, leaving 5 bases not matched to a gene. This CDR3 is 15 amino acids long. The CDR3 DNA is TGCGCCAGCAGCTCCGGGACAGGGATAGGAAACACCATATATTTT. As protein: CASSSGTGIGNTIYF.

This rearrangement joins TRBV19 to TRBJ1-5, with no clear D. Germline V gene lookup returns CDR1 LNHDA and CDR2 SQIVND (reference sequence). The ends were cut back, 3 bases at V and 6 bases at J, with 12 bases in the middle. CDR3 length: 14 residues. CDR3 nucleotides: TGTGCCAGTAGTATCGGGGTCACCGGTCAGCCCCAGCATTTT. Its protein is CASSIGVTGQPQHF. Full variable domain (missing parts from reference TRBV19 and TRBJ1-5): DGGITQSPKYLFRKEGQNVTLSCEQNLNHDAMYWYRQDPGQGLRLIYYSQIVNDFQKGDIAEGYSVSREKKESFPLTVTSAQKNPTAFYLCASSIGVTGQPQHFGDGTRLSIL.

Points on this clone: The same CDR3 is also encoded by other DNA sequences in this sample. The chain couples TRBV18 to TRBJ2-5, with TRBD2 matching 7 bases. V lost 2 bases, J lost 3 bases, and 6 bases stayed unmatched. Looked up from germline, CDR1 is KGHSH and CDR2 is LQKENI. The CDR3 has 15 residues. DNA of the CDR3: TGTGCCAGCTCACCAATCCCCCTAGCGGAAGAGACCCAGTACTTC. Its protein product is CASSPIPLAEETQYF.

The chain combines TRBV2 with TRBJ1-2, with D possibly matching TRBD1 (6 bases). The germline V and J ends were trimmed by 8 bases and 7 bases, with 20 bases remaining between them. The germline gives CDR1 SNHLY, CDR2 FYNNEI. The length of the CDR3 is 14 residues. CDR3 DNA sequence: TGTGCCAGCTCGGAGGGGGAGGGAAGCTCTGGCTACACCTTC. Amino acids: CASSEGEGSSGYTF.

V usage is TRBV5-1 and J usage is TRBJ2-2; TRBD2 matches at 8 bases. V shed 7 bases, J shed 3 bases, and the junction held 8 bases outside the gene matches. The CDR3 extends over 15 amino acids. Germline CDR1 and CDR2: SGHRS and YFSETQ. The CDR3 loop reads CASFIAGGDTGELFF. CDR3 DNA: TGCGCCAGCTTTATCGCGGGGGGAGACACCGGGGAGCTGTTTTTT.

This chain's CDR3 is CASSFGGTSGNTIYF. The DNA for the CDR3 is TGTGCCAGCAGCTTTGGGGGGACCTCTGGAAACACCATATATTTT. The J gene is TRBJ1-3, the V gene TRBV7-2; weak D call: TRBD1 (5 bases). The V and J ends lost 3 bases and 0 bases respectively, with 9 bases between them. Germline-derived CDR1 and CDR2 are SGHTA and FQGNSA. The CDR3 covers 15 residues.

Points on this clone: At the DNA level, this CDR3 is encoded by other sequences in the same sample as well. V gene TRBV5-1 combines with J gene TRBJ1-1, with D maybe TRBD1 (6 bases). Germline CDR1 and CDR2: SGHRS and YFSETQ. The CDR3 is 14 amino acids. V lost 3 bases and J lost 0, with 9 bases in between. The CDR3 DNA follows: TGCGCCAGCAGCTCGGACAGCATGAACACTGAAGCTTTCTTT. Encoded protein: CASSSDSMNTEAFF.

This clone has just one count. V usage is TRBV2 and J usage is TRBJ2-3; possibly TRBD2 for D (5 bases). The CDR3 contains 15 residues. Deletions cut 8 bases from V and 2 bases from J, with 17 bases between. Germline loops: CDR1 SNHLY, CDR2 FYNNEI. This chain's CDR3 is CASGGPSPYTDTQYF. As DNA, the CDR3 is TGTGCCAGCGGTGGGCCTAGCCCTTACACAGATACGCAGTATTTT.

This rearrangement joins TRBV28 to TRBJ1-2; D might be TRBD1 (5 bases). The CDR3 runs to 13 residues. Trimming took 4 bases from V and 8 from J, leaving 14 bases between them. Germline V gives CDR1 MDHEN, CDR2 SYDVKM. The CDR3 here is CASSSTRVGGYTF. The CDR3 bases are TGTGCCAGCAGTTCAACCAGGGTAGGCGGCTACACCTTC.